Below, 31 T cell receptor beta chains from the same sample are listed, as sequenced in a study of cytomegalovirus exposure and HLA in healthy donors. Use of 60 Vbeta and 13 Jbeta primers characterized the PCR. TCRdb keeps only in-frame clones here, not all; method: immunoSEQ multiplex PCR. The table shows roughly 120,000 clones, with over 60% occurring only once. Sequenced input: PBMCs. These receptors all stem from a middle-aged woman in good health and CMV-seropositive.

The gene calls are TRBV5-1 and TRBJ2-7; 9 bases map to TRBD1. Germline CDR1 reads SGHRS; CDR2 reads YFSETQ. This CDR3 is 14 amino acids long. Unmatched junction bases numbered 8, after V lost 4 bases and J lost 6 bases. CDR3 sequence reads: CASSAGTGHVEQYF. Here the CDR3 DNA reads TGCGCCAGCAGCGCCGGGACAGGGCACGTCGAGCAGTACTTC.

This clone occurred once. The genes are TRBV9 and TRBJ2-1, with 7 positions matching TRBD1. The V and J ends lost 4 bases and 6 bases, in that order; junction bases with no gene match: 13. Germline loops: CDR1 SGDLS, CDR2 YYNGEE. This CDR3 is built from 16 residues. For the CDR3, the DNA is TGTGCCAGCAGCACAGAGACAGGGCGAGGGGGCAATGAGCAGTTCTTC. Translation gives CASSTETGRGGNEQFF.

The rearrangement uses TRBV7-2 and TRBJ1-1; D ambiguous. The ends were cut back, 5 bases at V and 7 bases at J, with 8 bases in the middle. CDR1 and CDR2 from the germline V gene are SGHTA and FQGNSA. The CDR3 is 11 amino acids. In DNA, the CDR3 is TGTGCCAGCAGCCGTCTCTTTGAAGCTTTCTTT. Translated, it gives CASSRLFEAFF.

In DNA form, the CDR3 reads TGTGCCAGCAGTGGACAGGGCCAGACCGGAGATACGCAGTATTTT. It specifies CASSGQGQTGDTQYF. This chain joins TRBV2 and TRBJ2-3; 7 bases align to TRBD1. V trimming: 4 bases; J trimming: 5 bases; junction bases outside the gene matches: 9. CDR1 is SNHLY, CDR2 FYNNEI, per germline. The CDR3 extends over 15 amino acids.

Only one count was recorded for this clone. V is TRBV4-3 and J is TRBJ1-2, with 10 bases lining up with TRBD1. There are 15 residues in the CDR3. J gave up 7 bases and V 5 bases, and 10 bases lay outside the gene matches. The germline V gene encodes CDR1 LGHNA and CDR2 YSLEER. The CDR3 DNA sequence: TGCGCCAGCAGCGGCGCCCCGGGACAGGGGACTGGCTACACCTTC. Translating gives CASSGAPGQGTGYTF.

This chain uses TRBV6-1 with TRBJ2-6; D remains ambiguous. Germline V lookup: CDR1 MNHNS, CDR2 SASEGT. The CDR3 covers 15 residues. V was trimmed by 3 bases and J by 8 bases, leaving 14 bases between them. This CDR3 reads CASSEVRFLSNVLTF. CDR3 nucleotides: TGTGCCAGCAGTGAGGTCAGATTCCTCTCCAACGTCCTGACTTTC.

The V call is TRBV14, the J call TRBJ2-7; D is possibly TRBD1 (5 bases). This CDR3 is built from 13 residues. Germline V gene data show CDR1 as SGHDN and CDR2 as FVKESK. V shed 1 base and J shed 6 bases, with 10 bases lying between them. The CDR3 loop reads CASSQGGQREQYF. The CDR3 nucleotides read TGTGCCAGCAGCCAAGGGGGCCAGCGCGAGCAGTACTTC.

In DNA form, the CDR3 reads TGCGCCAGCAGAAGGGACAGTGGAAATGAAAAACTGTTTTTT. Translation gives CASRRDSGNEKLFF. The chain uses TRBV5-1 and TRBJ1-4; 7 bases line up with TRBD1. This CDR3 is built from 14 residues. The V gene end was trimmed by 5 bases and the J gene end by 5 bases; junction bases not matched to a gene: 6. Germline V gene sequence: CDR1 SGHRS, CDR2 YFSETQ.

The rearrangement uses TRBV4-1 and TRBJ1-5; weak D call: TRBD1 (6 bases). The germline V and J ends were trimmed by 1 base and 7 bases, with 20 bases remaining between them. Per germline, CDR1 MGHRA and CDR2 YSYEKL. The CDR3 sequence is 17 residues long. CDR3 DNA sequence: TGCGCCAGCAGCCAAGGACCTAACACAGGGCCCTACCAGCCCCAGCATTTT. This codes for CASSQGPNTGPYQPQHF.

The chain joins TRBV2 to TRBJ2-5; 8 bases are a match to TRBD2. V gave up 4 bases and J gave up 2 bases; unmatched junction bases: 12. CDR1 and CDR2 from the germline V gene are SNHLY and FYNNEI. The CDR3 totals 17 residues. For the CDR3, the DNA is TGTGCCAGCAGTGTGGGGCGGGGGGACTACCCACAAGAGACCCAGTACTTC. It yields the protein CASSVGRGDYPQETQYF.

V gene TRBV5-4 combines with J gene TRBJ1-4; weak D call: TRBD1 (5 bases). Germline CDR1 reads SGHNT; CDR2 reads YYREEE (reference sequence). With 4 bases removed from V and 4 bases from J, the gap between germline ends came to 14 bases. The CDR3 is made up of 15 amino acids. Here the CDR3 reads CASSPRGTNNEKLFF. CDR3 coding DNA: TGTGCCAGCAGCCCGCGGGGGACCAATAATGAAAAACTGTTTTTT.

V is TRBV27 and J is TRBJ2-1; TRBD2 matches at 14 bases. Per the germline V gene, CDR1 is MNHEY and CDR2 is SMNVEV (reference sequence). CDR3 length: 18 amino acids. Germline trimming cut 6 bases from V and 5 bases from J; bases unmatched to any gene: 12. This CDR3 reads CASSPLTSGGARNNEQFF. In nucleotides, the CDR3 is TGTGCCAGCAGCCCTCTGACTAGCGGGGGGGCCCGAAACAATGAGCAGTTCTTC.

This chain uses TRBV9 with TRBJ1-2; D gene unclear. The germline CDR1 and CDR2 sequences are SGDLS and YYNGEE. The CDR3 runs to 13 residues. V was shortened by 3 bases and J by 4 bases, with 10 bases between the two germline ends. The CDR3 DNA follows: TGTGCCAGCAGCGCCGCCGGAGTCTATGGCTACACCTTC. Translating it yields CASSAAGVYGYTF.

This clone was seen only a few times. This chain joins TRBV6-5 and TRBJ2-2; D is ambiguous. This CDR3 has 15 residues. Trimming took 10 bases from V and 1 from J, leaving 16 bases between them. Germline CDR1 MNHEY, CDR2 SVGAGI. CDR3 sequence: CATRRDSLNTGELFF. CDR3 DNA sequence: TGTGCCACAAGGAGAGACTCATTGAACACCGGGGAGCTGTTTTTT.

This clone was seen once. V is TRBV5-1 and J is TRBJ1-4; 8 nucleotides match TRBD1. The CDR3 consists of 15 residues. The V gene end was trimmed by 2 bases and the J gene end by 3 bases; junction bases not matched to a gene: 3. Looked up from germline, CDR1 is SGHRS and CDR2 is YFSETQ. CDR3 in amino acids: CASSLRQGPNEKLFF. CDR3 coding DNA: TGCGCCAGCAGCTTAAGACAGGGGCCTAATGAAAAACTGTTTTTT.

This clone was seen once. The chain is built from TRBV29-1 and TRBJ2-7, with D maybe TRBD2 (5 bases). This CDR3 has 12 amino acids. CDR1 and CDR2 (germline): SQVTM, ANQGSEA. Trimming pared 5 bases from V and 3 bases from J, leaving 11 bases between. CDR3: CSVKGDYYEQYF. The CDR3 bases are TGCAGCGTTAAGGGAGATTACTACGAGCAGTACTTC.

This chain joins TRBV7-9 and TRBJ1-6, with TRBD1 matching over 7 bases. The V segment lost 5 bases and the J segment 10 bases; nucleotides outside the gene matches: 11. The length of the CDR3 is 15 residues. The germline V gene encodes CDR1 SEHNR and CDR2 FQNEAQ (reference sequence). As DNA, the CDR3 is TGTGCCAGCAGCCTTATCGAGGGGGCAGGGTCACCCCTCCACTTT. Translation: CASSLIEGAGSPLHF.

CDR3 in DNA: TGTGCCAGCAGCGTAGGCGGGGGGTTTACAGATACGCAGTATTTT. Residues: CASSVGGGFTDTQYF. V gene TRBV9 combines with J gene TRBJ2-3; 8 bases map to TRBD2. CDR1 is SGDLS, CDR2 YYNGEE, per germline. V was pared by 0 bases and J by 3 bases, with 3 bases of the junction left unmatched. This CDR3 spans 15 amino acids.

V gene TRBV4-3 combines with J gene TRBJ2-5, with 11 bases aligning to TRBD2. The CDR3 runs to 15 residues. The germline CDR1 and CDR2 sequences are LGHNA and YSLEER. The V gene end was trimmed by 1 base and the J gene end by 2 bases; junction bases not matched to a gene: 0. The CDR3 reads CASSQGTSGQETQYF. The CDR3 DNA sequence: TGCGCCAGCAGCCAAGGGACTAGCGGGCAAGAGACCCAGTACTTC.

The chain carries TRBV6-4 and TRBJ1-1, with 7 bases that match TRBD1. CDR3 length: 14 residues. V gave up 4 bases and J gave up 4 bases; unmatched junction bases: 6. Looked up from germline, CDR1 is MRHNA and CDR2 is SNTAGT. The CDR3 bases are TGTGCCAGCAGTGCCCTACAGGGGTCCACTGAAGCTTTCTTT. This sequence encodes CASSALQGSTEAFF.

This clone has more than one count but fewer than ten. V and J are TRBV5-4 and TRBJ2-5; a possible D gene is TRBD1 (6 bases). The length of the CDR3 is 15 residues. Trimming pared 2 bases from V and 3 bases from J, leaving 14 bases between. Germline assignment: CDR1 SGHNT and CDR2 YYREEE (reference sequence). CDR3 nucleotides: TGTGCCAGCAGCTTTTACGACAGGCGGGAAGAGACCCAGTACTTC. Protein product: CASSFYDRREETQYF.

The rearrangement uses TRBV2 and TRBJ2-7; D might be TRBD1 (5 bases). This CDR3 has 15 residues. Trimming removed 7 bases from V and 1 base from J, with 17 bases in between. Germline V CDR1 and CDR2: SNHLY, FYNNEI. The CDR3 loop reads CASTIAQDPSYEQYF. CDR3 sequence (DNA): TGTGCCAGCACAATCGCACAGGACCCTTCCTACGAGCAGTACTTC. Full variable domain (remainder filled in from reference TRBV2 and TRBJ2-7): EPEVTQTPSHQVTQMGQEVILRCVPISNHLYFYWYRQILGQKVEFLVSFYNNEISEKSEIFDDQFSVERPDGSNFTLKIRSTKLEDSAMYFCASTIAQDPSYEQYFGPGTRLTVT.

The rearrangement links TRBV6-5 to TRBJ2-5; 8 positions agree with TRBD2. This CDR3 has 16 residues. V dropped 4 bases and J dropped 0; count of bases not matched to a gene: 7. The germline V gene encodes CDR1 MNHEY and CDR2 SVGAGI. The CDR3 bases are TGTGCCAGCAGTTCCCATAGCGGGGAGTACCAAGAGACCCAGTACTTC. Amino acids: CASSSHSGEYQETQYF.

This clone was seen a few times. The V and J genes are TRBV4-3 and TRBJ1-6; 7 nucleotides line up with TRBD1. The ends lost 1 base at V and 9 bases at J; junction bases unmatched: 9. In germline, CDR1 is LGHNA, CDR2 YSLEER. The CDR3 contains 16 residues. CDR3 DNA: TGCGCCAGCAGCCAAGTCCTTACAGGGGTACCTTCACCCCTCCACTTT. This encodes CASSQVLTGVPSPLHF.

The CDR3 DNA sequence: TGTGCCAGCAGTGAACCCGGACAGGGGGAGGGCTACACCTTC. Its translation: CASSEPGQGEGYTF. The chain recombines TRBV6-1 with TRBJ1-2; 10 bases are a match to TRBD1. Germline CDR1 reads MNHNS; CDR2 reads SASEGT. Trimming took 2 bases from V and 8 from J; bases not matched to a gene: 5. This CDR3 has 14 residues.

The rearrangement links TRBV15 to TRBJ2-7; 7 bases are shared with TRBD1. The CDR3 covers 12 residues. V lost 8 bases, J lost 3 bases, and 4 bases stayed unmatched. Germline loops: CDR1 LNHNV, CDR2 YYDKDF (reference sequence). In DNA, the CDR3 is TGTGCCACCTCCAGGGGGTACTACGAGCAGTACTTC. Protein product: CATSRGYYEQYF.

This clone was counted a single time. This chain connects TRBV7-8 to TRBJ2-7, with TRBD2 matching 9 bases. Germline trimming cut 5 bases from V and 4 bases from J; bases unmatched to any gene: 6. The CDR3 runs 14 residues. Germline V gene lookup returns CDR1 SGHVS and CDR2 FQNEAQ. Here the CDR3 DNA reads TGTGCCAGCAGCGAATCTAGCGGGGTATACGAGCAGTACTTC. Protein sequence: CASSESSGVYEQYF. Drawing the rest from reference TRBV7-8 and TRBJ2-7, the complete variable domain is GAGVSQSPRYKVAKRGQDVALRCDPISGHVSLFWYQQALGQGPEFLTYFQNEAQLDKSGLPSDRFFAERPEGSVSTLKIQRTQQEDSAVYLCASSESSGVYEQYFGPGTRLTVT.

CDR3 DNA: TGTGCCAGCAGTCCCGGGACAGGGGGCGCGGACACTGAAGCTTTCTTT. Its translation: CASSPGTGGADTEAFF. V is TRBV6-6 and J is TRBJ1-1; 12 nucleotides match TRBD1. Germline CDR1 is MNHNY and CDR2 is SVGAGI (reference sequence). V was pared by 5 bases and J by 3 bases, with 7 bases of the junction left unmatched. CDR3 length equals 16 residues.

The CDR3 DNA sequence: TGTGCTAGTGGGGATCCCGGGACAGGCTGGGGCGAGCAGTACTTC. Translated, it gives CASGDPGTGWGEQYF. V usage is TRBV12-5 and J usage is TRBJ2-7; 8 positions match TRBD1. The CDR3 has 15 residues. V was pared by 6 bases and J by 6 bases, with 13 bases of the junction left unmatched. Germline V CDR1 and CDR2: LGHNT, FRNRAP.

The chain carries TRBV10-3 and TRBJ1-1; TRBD1 matches 9 bases. With V trimmed by 3 bases and J by 1 base, 3 bases remained unmatched. The length of the CDR3 is 15 residues. Germline assignment: CDR1 ENHRY and CDR2 SYGVKD. DNA of the CDR3: TGTGCCATCAGTGATCTGGGACAGGGGAACACTGAAGCTTTCTTT. It is translated as CAISDLGQGNTEAFF.

The chain is built from TRBV6-5 and TRBJ2-1; 8 bases are shared with TRBD2. Germline loops: CDR1 MNHEY, CDR2 SVGAGI. The CDR3 loop spans 15 amino acids. Trimming removed 2 bases from V and 3 bases from J; junction bases left unmatched: 3. CDR3 amino acids: CASSYLSGNYNEQFF. CDR3 nucleotides: TGTGCCAGCAGTTACCTTAGCGGGAACTACAATGAGCAGTTCTTC.